The T cell receptor gamma chain described here comes from a study of gamma-delta chains in newborns, infants, children. The CDR3 consists of 13 residues. Looked up from germline, CDR1 is GITISATS and CDR2 is ISYDGTV (reference sequence). With 0 bases clipped from V and 9 bases from J, the junction kept 8 bases outside the gene matches. This clone is termed large. TCRdb called clones from the reads again using CATT. Of 400 or so gamma-chain clones in the sample, under 35% were seen once. This rearrangement joins TRGV9 to TRGJ1 or TRGJ2. What was sequenced was blood. This receptor was obtained from a child who was a newborn, infant or young child, either healthy, febrile or measles-vaccinated (not recorded which). Written as DNA, the CDR3 is TGTGCCTTGTGGGAGGTGATATCCCGTAAGAAACTCTTT. Its protein is CALWEVISRKKLF.